A selection of T cell receptor beta chains follows, all from one sample in a study of T cell responses to AZD1222 COVID-19 vaccine. Generated by immunoSEQ multiplex PCR, the TCRdb table keeps only in-frame clones and is missing some. Of about 120,000 clones in the sample, about nine tenths are singletons; the top ten hold around 5.9%. The sample here was peripheral blood, taken on day 0 of AZD1222 vaccination. The origin of the receptors is an adult in good health. Both conserved end residues are part of each CDR3. A D gene is named only where the DNA matches it firmly. Clone sizes are given selectively: once, few, many, or a class where the clone is expanded.

TRBJ1-1,TRBV6-5,.,.,TGTGCCAGCCGATTAAACACTGAAGCTTTCTTT,CASRLNTEAFF
TRBJ2-1,TRBV5-6,.,TRBD2,TGTGCCAGCAGCTTCGGGGGGGCCGGGAATGAGCAGTTCTTC,CASSFGGAGNEQFF
TRBJ1-2,TRBV6-2/TRBV6-3,few,.,TGTGCCAGCAGTTATGGCGGGGATCTGGCTAACTATGGCTACACCTTC,CASSYGGDLANYGYTF
TRBJ1-1,TRBV7-3,.,TRBD1,TGTGCCAGCAGCTCACATCCAAATGACAGGGTATCGGCTTTCTTT,CASSSHPNDRVSAFF
TRBJ2-5,TRBV19,.,.,TGTGCCAGTAGTATTGGGACCGCAGAGACCCAGTACTTC,CASSIGTAETQYF
TRBJ1-2,TRBV5-1,.,.,TGCGCCAGCGCGTTTGGTGGTGCAGCGAGCTATGGCTACACCTTC,CASAFGGAASYGYTF
TRBJ1-2,TRBV7-9,.,.,TGTGCCAGCAGCTTAGACCCAGCGGGCGGCTACACCTTC,CASSLDPAGGYTF
TRBJ1-1,TRBV9,once,.,TGTGCCAGCAGCGTAGCTTTGAACACTGAAGCTTTCTTT,CASSVALNTEAFF
TRBJ1-5,TRBV30,.,.,TGTGCCTGGATGGGCTGGGGGACCAATCAGCCCCAGCATTTT,CAWMGWGTNQPQHF
TRBJ1-6,TRBV6-5,.,TRBD1,TGTGCCAGCAGTCCCACTAGACAGGGAAGTTCACCCCTCCACTTT,CASSPTRQGSSPLHF
TRBJ1-3,TRBV3-1/TRBV3-2,.,.,TGTGCCAGCAGCCGGGGGACTGGAAACACCATATATTTT,CASSRGTGNTIYF
TRBJ1-1,TRBV4-1,.,.,TGCGCCAGCAGCCAAAAACCGGGGGGAACGAACACTGAAGCTTTCTTT,CASSQKPGGTNTEAFF
TRBJ2-5,TRBV2,once,.,TGTGCCAGCAGTAGACAAGAGACCCAGTACTTC,CASSRQETQYF
TRBJ1-4,TRBV2,.,.,TGTGCCGGCAAAGACGGACAAAGTAATGAAAAACTGTTTTTT,CAGKDGQSNEKLFF
TRBJ1-3,TRBV7-9,few,.,TGTGCCAGCAGCTCCCCAGTTGGGATTCATGCCGGAAACACCATATATTTT,CASSSPVGIHAGNTIYF
TRBJ1-2,TRBV5-5,.,.,TGTGCCAGCAGCTTGGTAGGGGGTGGTAACTATGGCTACACCTTC,CASSLVGGGNYGYTF
TRBJ2-1,TRBV29-1,.,TRBD1,TGCAGCGTTGAAGTAAGCGACAGGGTGGTTTTGTGGGAGCAGTTCTTC,CSVEVSDRVVLWEQFF
TRBJ1-3,TRBV4-1,once,.,TGCGCCAGCAGCCAAGACAAGGGACTCTCTGGAAACACCATATATTTT,CASSQDKGLSGNTIYF